This TCR beta chain was captured in a study of blood T cell repertoires in COVID-19. Study details: Samples taken during acute and convalescent COVID-19 were collected in the United States, Italy and Spain.

Using immunoSEQ multiplex PCR, the repertoire was profiled, and TCRdb retains in-frame clones only, with some absent. Here the sample spans more than 200,000 clones, approximately 86% being singletons. The CDR3 has 15 amino acids. V lost 0 bases and J lost 2; bases outside the gene matches: 1. Germline V gives CDR1 SGDLS, CDR2 YYNGEE. This sequence was found in a woman aged 50 to 60 who had recovered from COVID-19. The rearrangement uses TRBV9 and TRBJ2-7; 11 bases align to TRBD2. The sample taken for sequencing was PBMCs or T cells enriched from blood (not recorded which). CDR3 coding DNA: TGTGCCAGCAGCGTAGGACTAGCGGGACCCTACGAGCAGTACTTC. This encodes CASSVGLAGPYEQYF.